A selection of T cell receptor beta chains follows, all from one sample in a study of blood T cell repertoires in COVID-19. TCRdb's table, derived via immunoSEQ multiplex PCR, lists solely in-frame clones and lacks some. The sample lists roughly 220,000 clones, 88% occurring once. Sequenced: PBMCs or T cells enriched from blood (not recorded which). These receptors originate from a woman between 45 and 65 years old with acute COVID-19. CDR3s include the opening cysteine and the closing phenylalanine or tryptophan. A D gene is named only where the DNA matches it firmly. Clone size, where shown, is once, few, many, or a class for clones that have expanded.

CDR3aa: CASSQNQGSNEKLFF
CDR3nt: TGTGCCAGTAGTCAGAATCAGGGATCTAATGAAAAACTGTTTTTT
j_gene: TRBJ1-4
abundance: .
v_gene: TRBV19
d_gene: .

CDR3aa: CASSLRDKPAYEQYF
CDR3nt: TGTGCCAGCAGCCTCCGGGACAAGCCCGCCTACGAGCAGTACTTC
j_gene: TRBJ2-7
abundance: .
v_gene: TRBV9
d_gene: .

CDR3aa: CASSLDSNTGELFF
CDR3nt: TGTGCCAGCAGCTTAGACTCTAACACCGGGGAGCTGTTTTTT
j_gene: TRBJ2-2
abundance: .
v_gene: TRBV11-3
d_gene: .

CDR3aa: CASSYEGYEQYF
CDR3nt: TGTGCCAGCAGTTACGAGGGCTACGAGCAGTACTTC
j_gene: TRBJ2-7
abundance: .
v_gene: TRBV6-2/TRBV6-3
d_gene: .

CDR3aa: CASKSGGRAGDTQYF
CDR3nt: TGCGCCAGCAAGAGCGGCGGGAGGGCCGGAGATACGCAGTATTTT
j_gene: TRBJ2-3
abundance: few
v_gene: TRBV5-1
d_gene: TRBD2

CDR3aa: CASSRGGWTEAFF
CDR3nt: TGTGCCAGCAGTAGGGGTGGGTGGACTGAAGCTTTCTTT
j_gene: TRBJ1-1
abundance: .
v_gene: TRBV2
d_gene: .

CDR3aa: CASSIARGDEQYF
CDR3nt: TGTGCCAGTAGTATAGCTCGGGGGGACGAGCAGTACTTC
j_gene: TRBJ2-7
abundance: .
v_gene: TRBV19
d_gene: TRBD2

CDR3aa: CSVRTDPNYGYTF
CDR3nt: TGCAGCGTTCGGACAGACCCTAACTATGGCTACACCTTC
j_gene: TRBJ1-2
abundance: .
v_gene: TRBV29-1
d_gene: .

CDR3aa: CASSLGRFGQYF
CDR3nt: TGCGCCAGCAGCTTGGGGAGGTTTGGCCAGTACTTC
j_gene: TRBJ2-5
abundance: .
v_gene: TRBV5-1
d_gene: .

CDR3aa: CAWNTPARDRGGWPQHF
CDR3nt: TGTGCCTGGAACACCCCCGCCCGGGACAGGGGGGGATGGCCCCAGCATTTT
j_gene: TRBJ1-5
abundance: .
v_gene: TRBV30
d_gene: TRBD1

CDR3aa: CASSADPTGMNTEAFF
CDR3nt: TGTGCCAGCAGTGCCGATCCGACAGGAATGAACACTGAAGCTTTCTTT
j_gene: TRBJ1-1
abundance: .
v_gene: TRBV2
d_gene: .

CDR3aa: CASSYGLPTPDTQYF
CDR3nt: TGTGCCAGCAGTTACGGGCTGCCGACCCCAGATACGCAGTATTTT
j_gene: TRBJ2-3
abundance: .
v_gene: TRBV6-2/TRBV6-3
d_gene: .

CDR3aa: CASSLEGGNYEQYF
CDR3nt: TGTGCCAGCAGCTTGGAGGGAGGGAACTACGAGCAGTACTTC
j_gene: TRBJ2-7
abundance: few
v_gene: TRBV7-9
d_gene: TRBD2

CDR3aa: CASNKQRANYGYTF
CDR3nt: TGTGCCAGCAACAAACAGAGAGCTAACTATGGCTACACCTTC
j_gene: TRBJ1-2
abundance: .
v_gene: TRBV28
d_gene: .

CDR3aa: CASSKGGDPLDQPQHF
CDR3nt: TGTGCCAGCAGCAAGGGAGGTGACCCTCTTGATCAGCCCCAGCATTTT
j_gene: TRBJ1-5
abundance: .
v_gene: TRBV21-1
d_gene: .

CDR3aa: CASSLEGRAETQYF
CDR3nt: TGTGCCAGCAGTTTAGAGGGAAGAGCAGAGACCCAGTACTTC
j_gene: TRBJ2-5
abundance: .
v_gene: TRBV27
d_gene: .

CDR3aa: CASSQGAEAFF
CDR3nt: TGTGCCAGCAGCCAAGGCGCTGAAGCTTTCTTT
j_gene: TRBJ1-1
abundance: .
v_gene: TRBV3-1/TRBV3-2
d_gene: .

CDR3aa: CASSQVGRIDEQYF
CDR3nt: TGCGCCAGCAGCCAAGTCGGTCGTATAGACGAGCAGTACTTC
j_gene: TRBJ2-7
abundance: .
v_gene: TRBV4-1
d_gene: .

CDR3aa: CASTRTGAATEAFF
CDR3nt: TGTGCCAGCACCAGGACAGGGGCGGCCACTGAAGCTTTCTTT
j_gene: TRBJ1-1
abundance: .
v_gene: TRBV28
d_gene: TRBD1

CDR3aa: CASSQDPPGAKNIQYF
CDR3nt: TGTGCCAGCAGCCAAGATCCCCCGGGGGCCAAAAACATTCAGTACTTC
j_gene: TRBJ2-4
abundance: .
v_gene: TRBV3-1/TRBV3-2
d_gene: .

CDR3aa: CASSRMTGPYEQYF
CDR3nt: TGTGCCAGCTCCCGGATGACAGGCCCCTACGAGCAGTACTTC
j_gene: TRBJ2-7
abundance: .
v_gene: TRBV18
d_gene: .

CDR3aa: CASSFRQGEGQPQHF
CDR3nt: TGTGCCAGCAGCTTCCGACAGGGGGAAGGTCAGCCCCAGCATTTT
j_gene: TRBJ1-5
abundance: .
v_gene: TRBV7-8
d_gene: TRBD1

CDR3aa: CASSLFDYGYTF
CDR3nt: TGTGCCAGCAGTTTATTCGACTATGGCTACACCTTC
j_gene: TRBJ1-2
abundance: .
v_gene: TRBV12-3/TRBV12-4
d_gene: .

CDR3aa: CASSHGTGDSYEQYF
CDR3nt: TGCGCCAGCAGCCATGGAACAGGCGACTCCTACGAGCAGTACTTC
j_gene: TRBJ2-7
abundance: .
v_gene: TRBV5-1
d_gene: .

CDR3aa: CASSQPLRWDLCVCYYNEQFF
CDR3nt: TGCGCCAGCAGCCAACCTCTAAGATGGGACTTATGTGTCTGCTACTACAATGAGCAGTTCTTC
j_gene: TRBJ2-1
abundance: .
v_gene: TRBV4-3
d_gene: .

CDR3aa: CASSQEGGSGSGGATDTQYF
CDR3nt: TGTGCCAGTAGCCAAGAGGGTGGTAGCGGGAGCGGCGGGGCCACAGATACGCAGTATTTT
j_gene: TRBJ2-3
abundance: .
v_gene: TRBV19
d_gene: TRBD2

CDR3aa: CASSLAGGPVDTQYF
CDR3nt: TGTGCCAGCAGTCTAGCGGGAGGGCCGGTAGATACGCAGTATTTT
j_gene: TRBJ2-3
abundance: .
v_gene: TRBV7-9
d_gene: TRBD2

CDR3aa: CAIGPGTSGLYEQYF
CDR3nt: TGTGCCATAGGCCCCGGGACTAGCGGTCTCTACGAGCAGTACTTC
j_gene: TRBJ2-7
abundance: .
v_gene: TRBV10-3
d_gene: TRBD2

CDR3aa: CASSLIGGGVGNTQYF
CDR3nt: TGCGCCAGCAGCTTGATTGGAGGAGGGGTTGGAAATACGCAGTATTTT
j_gene: TRBJ2-3
abundance: once
v_gene: TRBV5-1
d_gene: .

CDR3aa: CASSLGGTASYEQYF
CDR3nt: TGTGCCAGCAGCTTGGGGGGGACAGCGTCCTACGAGCAGTACTTC
j_gene: TRBJ2-7
abundance: .
v_gene: TRBV5-6
d_gene: TRBD1

CDR3aa: CASSDARQQAGYGYTF
CDR3nt: TGTGCCAGCAGTGACGCCCGACAGCAAGCGGGATATGGCTACACCTTC
j_gene: TRBJ1-2
abundance: .
v_gene: TRBV2
d_gene: .

CDR3aa: CASSHQLAVNTGELFF
CDR3nt: TGTGCCAGTAGCCATCAACTAGCGGTAAACACCGGGGAGCTGTTTTTT
j_gene: TRBJ2-2
abundance: .
v_gene: TRBV19
d_gene: TRBD2

CDR3aa: CASSPKVAAANTGELFF
CDR3nt: TGTGCCAGCTCACCAAAGGTAGCGGCCGCGAACACCGGGGAGCTGTTTTTT
j_gene: TRBJ2-2
abundance: .
v_gene: TRBV18
d_gene: .

CDR3aa: CASRRLREADTQYF
CDR3nt: TGTGCCAGCAGGAGACTCAGGGAGGCAGATACGCAGTATTTT
j_gene: TRBJ2-3
abundance: .
v_gene: TRBV2
d_gene: .

CDR3aa: CASSQASGRYF
CDR3nt: TGTGCCAGCAGCCAAGCCAGCGGGAGGTATTTT
j_gene: TRBJ2-3
abundance: .
v_gene: TRBV3-1/TRBV3-2
d_gene: TRBD2

CDR3aa: CASSRTGVYQPQHF
CDR3nt: TGTGCCAGCAGCAGGACAGGGGTGTACCAGCCCCAGCATTTT
j_gene: TRBJ1-5
abundance: few
v_gene: TRBV7-2
d_gene: TRBD1

CDR3aa: CASSYTSGGANEQFF
CDR3nt: TGTGCCAGCAGTTATACTAGCGGAGGCGCCAATGAGCAGTTCTTC
j_gene: TRBJ2-1
abundance: .
v_gene: TRBV6-5
d_gene: TRBD2

CDR3aa: CASSFFGGGVGQPQHF
CDR3nt: TGTGCCAGCAGTTTTTTCGGGGGAGGGGTTGGTCAGCCCCAGCATTTT
j_gene: TRBJ1-5
abundance: .
v_gene: TRBV27
d_gene: .

CDR3aa: CASSAQGLAGEYNEQFF
CDR3nt: TGTGCCAGCAGCGCCCAAGGACTAGCGGGAGAATACAATGAGCAGTTCTTC
j_gene: TRBJ2-1
abundance: few
v_gene: TRBV9
d_gene: TRBD2

CDR3aa: CASSFRTSTDTQYF
CDR3nt: TGTGCCAGCAGCTTCCGAACATCCACAGATACGCAGTATTTT
j_gene: TRBJ2-3
abundance: .
v_gene: TRBV7-9
d_gene: .

CDR3aa: CASSQIGSASGNTIYF
CDR3nt: TGTGCCAGCAGCCAGATCGGGTCTGCGTCTGGAAACACCATATATTTT
j_gene: TRBJ1-3
abundance: .
v_gene: TRBV11-2
d_gene: .

CDR3aa: CASSFTSIYEQYF
CDR3nt: TGTGCCAGCAGTTTTACATCGATCTACGAGCAGTACTTC
j_gene: TRBJ2-7
abundance: .
v_gene: TRBV27
d_gene: .

CDR3aa: CASSYVGISNYGYTF
CDR3nt: TGTGCCAGCAGTTACGTGGGCATAAGTAACTATGGCTACACCTTC
j_gene: TRBJ1-2
abundance: .
v_gene: TRBV6-5
d_gene: .

CDR3aa: CASSFSRDYGYTF
CDR3nt: TGTGCCAGCAGCTTTAGCCGGGACTATGGCTACACCTTC
j_gene: TRBJ1-2
abundance: .
v_gene: TRBV7-9
d_gene: .